The TCR beta chain described here comes from a study of blood T cell repertoires in COVID-19. The protocol was immunoSEQ multiplex PCR, while the TCRdb copy is restricted to in-frame clones and leaves out a portion. The data show 45,000 to 70,000 clones, with approximately 90% seen just once and approximately 6.5% held by the top ten. The CDR3 has 15 amino acids. The germline V and J ends were trimmed by 0 bases and 4 bases, with 9 bases remaining between them. CDR1 and CDR2 (germline): SGHDN, FVKESK. The V call is TRBV14, the J call TRBJ1-4; D gene uncertain. The receptor was derived from a woman in her fifties or sixties with COVID-19, enrolled during active disease. Material: peripheral blood. The CDR3 sequence is CASSQDLQYNEKLFF. The CDR3 bases are TGTGCCAGCAGCCAAGATCTCCAGTATAATGAAAAACTGTTTTTT.